These 14 T cell receptor beta chains originate from one sample sequenced in a study of blood T cell repertoires in COVID-19. Libraries were prepared by immunoSEQ multiplex PCR; TCRdb keeps only in-frame clonotypes and omits some of them. The sample holds around 100,000 clones, around nine tenths seen once. The material sequenced was peripheral blood. The receptors stem from an elderly woman with acute or convalescent COVID-19.

This clone was counted a single time. This sequence joins TRBV5-1 and TRBJ2-5, with TRBD2 identical over 11 bases. Unmatched junction bases numbered 8, after V lost 0 bases and J lost 7 bases. The CDR3 covers 16 residues. From germline, CDR1 is SGHRS and CDR2 YFSETQ. The CDR3, as DNA: TGCGCCAGCAGCTTGGGACTAGCGGGGTCCCTACGGACCCAGTACTTC. Translating it yields CASSLGLAGSLRTQYF.

Notes on this clone: The junction differs from germline at one of its ends, possibly a read error. The rearrangement uses TRBV7-7 and TRBJ2-2; D unresolved. The CDR3 length is 17 residues. Germline V gene sequence: CDR1 SSHAT, CDR2 FNYEAQ (reference sequence). This chain's CDR3 is CASSPKPASLSTGELFF. The CDR3 bases are TGTGCTAGCAGCCCTAAGCCGGCTAGTTTGAGCACCGGGGAGCTGTTTTTT.

V is TRBV19 and J is TRBJ2-3; the D is unclear. Germline V gene sequence: CDR1 LNHDA, CDR2 SQIVND (reference sequence). Trimming shortened V by 1 base and J by 0 bases, and 8 bases separated the two germline ends. The CDR3 length is 15 residues. The chain's CDR3 is CASSIVAASTDTQYF. Here the CDR3 DNA reads TGTGCCAGTAGTATAGTTGCGGCTAGCACAGATACGCAGTATTTT.

The V gene is TRBV18, the J gene TRBJ2-1; TRBD1 matches 8 bases. CDR1 is KGHSH, CDR2 LQKENI, per germline. The length of the CDR3 is 13 residues. V shed 5 bases and J 6 bases; nucleotides not matched to a gene: 3. CDR3 sequence (DNA): TGTGCCAGCTCATGGACAGGGCCCAATGAGCAGTTCTTC. Its protein is CASSWTGPNEQFF. The full variable domain, rest sourced from reference TRBV18 and TRBJ2-1, is NAGVMQNPRHLVRRRGQEARLRCSPMKGHSHVYWYRQLPEEGLKFMVYLQKENIIDESGMPKERFSAEFPKEGPSILRIQQVVRGDSAAYFCASSWTGPNEQFFGPGTRLTVL.

The chain recombines TRBV7-3 with TRBJ2-2; D not certain. With 0 bases removed from V and 1 base from J, the gap between germline ends came to 6 bases. In germline, CDR1 is SGHTA, CDR2 FQGTGA. The CDR3 spans 15 residues. CDR3 in DNA: TGTGCCAGCAGCTTAACGTCAGGGAACACCGGGGAGCTGTTTTTT. Its translation is CASSLTSGNTGELFF.

The chain recombines TRBV18 with TRBJ1-6, with no clear D. The CDR3 has 12 residues. Per germline, CDR1 KGHSH and CDR2 LQKENI. The germline V and J ends were trimmed by 5 bases and 7 bases, with 6 bases remaining between them. The CDR3 coding sequence is TGTGCCAGCTCAGGTCTAAATTCACCCCTCCACTTT. It yields the protein CASSGLNSPLHF.

This clone was seen a handful of times. The chain joins TRBV19 to TRBJ1-1; a possible D gene is TRBD1 (5 bases). V lost 10 bases and J 3 bases, leaving 12 bases between the germline ends. The CDR3 is 12 residues long. In germline, CDR1 is LNHDA, CDR2 SQIVND (reference sequence). CDR3 nucleotides: TGTGCCAACCCAGGGAAGGACACTGAAGCTTTCTTT. It encodes CANPGKDTEAFF.

The chain employs TRBV7-3 and TRBJ2-1; D is unresolved. Trimming took 0 bases from V and 10 from J, leaving 7 bases between them. CDR1 is SGHTA, CDR2 FQGTGA, per germline. The CDR3 is 12 residues long. In DNA form, the CDR3 reads TGTGCCAGCAGCTTAACAGCATCCGAGCAGTTCTTC. This sequence encodes CASSLTASEQFF.

The J gene is TRBJ1-5, the V gene TRBV19; 7 bases are a match to TRBD1. Germline V lookup: CDR1 LNHDA, CDR2 SQIVND (reference sequence). V shed 1 base, J shed 0 bases, and the junction held 6 bases outside the gene matches. CDR3 length equals 17 residues. CDR3 sequence: CASSIGTRGVSNQPQHF. Written as DNA, the CDR3 is TGTGCCAGTAGTATAGGAACCAGGGGGGTTAGCAATCAGCCCCAGCATTTT.

The rearrangement joins TRBV3-1 (or the pseudogene TRBV3-2) to TRBJ2-1, with 9 bases that match TRBD2. Losses at the gene ends were 0 bases for V and 0 bases for J; bases not matched to a gene: 12. The V gene's germline CDR1 is LGHDT and CDR2 YNNKEL (reference sequence). The CDR3 loop spans 20 amino acids. The CDR3, as DNA: TGTGCCAGCAGCCAAGATCGTCTAGCGGGGTCCCCGAGCTCCTACAATGAGCAGTTCTTC. It encodes CASSQDRLAGSPSSYNEQFF.

This chain joins TRBV5-6 and TRBJ1-1; a possible D gene is TRBD1 (6 bases). This CDR3 region has 14 residues. The germline V and J ends were trimmed by 5 bases and 3 bases, with 14 bases remaining between them. CDR1 is SGHDT, CDR2 YYEEEE, per germline. The CDR3 is CASSVGGEDTEAFF. CDR3 in DNA: TGTGCCAGCAGTGTAGGGGGGGAGGACACTGAAGCTTTCTTT.

This chain joins TRBV18 and TRBJ1-1, with D hard to call. Per the germline V gene, CDR1 is KGHSH and CDR2 is LQKENI. The CDR3 runs 15 residues. The V and J ends lost 3 bases and 1 base respectively, with 12 bases between them. CDR3 bases: TGTGCCAGCTCACCTGACAAGAGGGAGAACACTGAAGCTTTCTTT. Its protein product is CASSPDKRENTEAFF.

This chain links TRBV4-2 with TRBJ2-1; 9 positions match TRBD2. Germline CDR1 is LGHNA and CDR2 is YNFKEQ. This CDR3 region has 15 residues. V dropped 6 bases and J dropped 9; count of bases not matched to a gene: 12. CDR3 in DNA: TGTGCCAGCAGGGATCAGCGGGGGGCGTACGGTGAGCAGTTCTTC. Its protein is CASRDQRGAYGEQFF.

This clone was seen a single time. The chain couples TRBV19 to TRBJ1-1; 7 bases line up with TRBD1. Trimming removed 6 bases from V and 0 bases from J; junction bases left unmatched: 7. CDR1 is LNHDA, CDR2 SQIVND, per germline (reference sequence). The CDR3 extends over 15 amino acids. The CDR3: CASSRPTGLNTEAFF. The CDR3 region has the DNA TGTGCCAGTAGCCGGCCGACAGGGTTGAACACTGAAGCTTTCTTT.